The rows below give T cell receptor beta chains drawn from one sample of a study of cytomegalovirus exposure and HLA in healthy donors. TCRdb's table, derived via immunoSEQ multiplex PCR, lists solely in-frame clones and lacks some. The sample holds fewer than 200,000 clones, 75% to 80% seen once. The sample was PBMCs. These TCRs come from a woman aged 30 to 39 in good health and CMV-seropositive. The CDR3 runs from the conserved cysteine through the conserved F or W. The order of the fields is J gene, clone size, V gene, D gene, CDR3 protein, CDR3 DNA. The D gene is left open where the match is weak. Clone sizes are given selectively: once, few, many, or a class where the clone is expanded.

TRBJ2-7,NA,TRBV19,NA,CASSPGTGAYEQYF,TGTGCCAGTAGTCCGGGGACTGGGGCCTACGAGCAGTACTTC
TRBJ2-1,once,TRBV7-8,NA,CASSLTVARYNEQFF,TGTGCCAGCAGCTTAACGGTAGCGCGTTACAATGAGCAGTTCTTC
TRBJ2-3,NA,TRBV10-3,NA,CAIDGSAEGTDTQYF,TGTGCCATCGACGGTAGCGCAGAGGGAACAGATACGCAGTATTTT
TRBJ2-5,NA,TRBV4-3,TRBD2,CASSQDRLSGRETQYF,TGCGCCAGCAGCCAAGATCGGCTTAGCGGGAGAGAGACCCAGTACTTC
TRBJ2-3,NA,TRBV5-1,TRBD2,CASSARGGADTQYF,TGCGCCAGCAGCGCGCGGGGGGGAGCAGATACGCAGTATTTT
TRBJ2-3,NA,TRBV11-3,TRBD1,CASSLDGQDTDTQYF,TGTGCCAGCAGCTTGGATGGACAGGACACAGATACGCAGTATTTT
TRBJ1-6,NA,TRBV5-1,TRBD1,CASRKIDRDSNSPLHF,TGCGCCAGCAGGAAAATCGACAGGGATTCTAATTCACCCCTCCACTTT
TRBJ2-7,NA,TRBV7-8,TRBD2,CASSPINGGNYEQYF,TGTGCCAGCAGCCCGATAAACGGGGGGAACTACGAGCAGTACTTC
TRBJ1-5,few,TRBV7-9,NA,CASSLSGVGQPQHF,TGTGCCAGCAGCTTATCAGGGGTAGGTCAGCCCCAGCATTTT
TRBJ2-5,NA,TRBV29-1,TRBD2,CSVHEGAGGTQYF,TGCAGCGTTCACGAAGGGGCGGGGGGGACCCAGTACTTC
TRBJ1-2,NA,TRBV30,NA,CAWSVGGGYTF,TGTGCCTGGAGTGTGGGGGGTGGCTACACCTTC
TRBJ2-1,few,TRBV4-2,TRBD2,CASSPRLAGGYNEQFF,TGTGCCAGCAGCCCGCGACTAGCGGGAGGCTACAATGAGCAGTTCTTC
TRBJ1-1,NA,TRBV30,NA,CAWALTGISEAFF,TGTGCCTGGGCCTTAACAGGCATCTCCGAAGCTTTCTTT
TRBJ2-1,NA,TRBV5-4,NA,CASSFQVQGLDEQFF,TGTGCCAGCAGCTTCCAGGTACAGGGTCTTGATGAGCAGTTCTTC
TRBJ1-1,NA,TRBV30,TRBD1,CAWQGQGAEAFF,TGTGCCTGGCAGGGACAGGGGGCTGAAGCTTTCTTT
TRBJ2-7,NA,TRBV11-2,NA,CASSIRRRVDEQYF,TGTGCCAGCAGCATCCGAAGGAGGGTGGACGAGCAGTACTTC
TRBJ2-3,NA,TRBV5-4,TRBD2,CASSFLMRAGGKDTQYF,TGTGCCAGCAGCTTTCTCATGCGAGCGGGAGGGAAAGATACGCAGTATTTT
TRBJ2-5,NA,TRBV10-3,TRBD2,CAISWRAGVQETQYF,TGTGCCATCAGTTGGAGGGCGGGGGTGCAAGAGACCCAGTACTTC
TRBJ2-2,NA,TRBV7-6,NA,CASSLDLGIAGELFF,TGTGCCAGCAGCTTAGATCTGGGTATAGCTGGGGAGCTGTTTTTT
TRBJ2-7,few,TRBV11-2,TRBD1,CASSLRGDREGEQYF,TGTGCCAGCAGCTTACGCGGGGACAGGGAGGGCGAGCAGTACTTC
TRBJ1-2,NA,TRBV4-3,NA,CASSQALRGSGYTF,TGCGCCAGCAGCCAAGCCCTGAGGGGGTCTGGCTACACCTTC
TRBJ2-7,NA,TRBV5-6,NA,CASSLPGGLSYEQYF,TGTGCCAGCAGCTTGCCCGGGGGGCTCTCCTACGAGCAGTACTTC
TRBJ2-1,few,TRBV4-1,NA,CASSQDRAGSYNEQFF,TGCGCCAGCAGCCAAGATCGGGCGGGCTCCTACAATGAGCAGTTCTTC
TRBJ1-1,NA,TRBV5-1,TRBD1,CASSLEGDRALAFF,TGCGCCAGCAGCTTGGAGGGCGACAGGGCGTTGGCTTTCTTT
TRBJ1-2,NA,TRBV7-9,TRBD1,CASSLRLQGPLNYGYTF,TGTGCCAGCAGCTTACGCTTACAGGGGCCCCTTAACTATGGCTACACCTTC
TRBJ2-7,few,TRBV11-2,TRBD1,CASSPFPDRGRSYEQYF,TGTGCCAGCAGCCCCTTCCCCGACAGGGGGAGGTCCTACGAGCAGTACTTC
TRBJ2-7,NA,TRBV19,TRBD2,CASSIGGRGYEQYF,TGTGCCAGTAGTATCGGCGGGAGAGGCTACGAGCAGTACTTC
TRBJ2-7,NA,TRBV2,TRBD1,CASSEGGTEPYEQYF,TGTGCCAGCAGTGAAGGAGGGACAGAACCCTACGAGCAGTACTTC
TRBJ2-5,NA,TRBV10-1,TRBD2,CASSEKRTERGTQYF,TGCGCCAGCAGTGAGAAGCGTACGGAGCGGGGGACCCAGTACTTC
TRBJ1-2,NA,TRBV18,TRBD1,CASSADRVYGYTF,TGTGCCAGCTCAGCGGACAGGGTTTATGGCTACACCTTC
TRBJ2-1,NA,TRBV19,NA,CASSVIEVGGAEQFF,TGTGCCAGTAGTGTAATAGAGGTCGGTGGGGCTGAGCAGTTCTTC
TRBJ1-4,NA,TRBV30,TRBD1,CAWGTGYEKLFF,TGTGCCTGGGGGACAGGGTACGAAAAACTGTTTTTT
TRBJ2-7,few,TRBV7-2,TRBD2,CASSPPGGLASREQYF,TGTGCCAGCAGCCCGCCGGGGGGACTAGCATCTCGCGAGCAGTACTTC
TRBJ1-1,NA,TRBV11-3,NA,CASSLPGHRNTEAFF,TGTGCCAGCAGCTTACCAGGCCACCGGAACACTGAAGCTTTCTTT
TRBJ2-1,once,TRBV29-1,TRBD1,CSFRQGNYNEQFF,TGCAGCTTCCGACAGGGCAATTACAATGAGCAGTTCTTC
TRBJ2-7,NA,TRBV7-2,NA,CASSLVARSEQYF,TGTGCCAGCAGCTTAGTGGCGAGGTCCGAGCAGTACTTC
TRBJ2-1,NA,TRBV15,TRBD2,CATSRGSGSPYNEQFF,TGTGCCACCAGCAGAGGAAGCGGGAGTCCTTACAATGAGCAGTTCTTC
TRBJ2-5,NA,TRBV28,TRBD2,CASSFVREGFETQYF,TGTGCCAGCAGTTTTGTGCGGGAGGGGTTCGAGACCCAGTACTTC
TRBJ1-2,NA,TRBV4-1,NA,CASSQRSFYGYTF,TGCGCCAGCAGCCAACGGTCCTTTTATGGCTACACCTTC
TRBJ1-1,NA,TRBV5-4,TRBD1,CASSFGDRVQAFF,TGTGCCAGCAGCTTCGGGGACAGGGTACAAGCTTTCTTT
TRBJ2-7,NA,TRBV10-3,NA,CAITEGLAHSYEQYF,TGTGCCATCACCGAGGGGCTAGCGCACTCCTACGAGCAGTACTTC
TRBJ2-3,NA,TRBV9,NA,CASSSPSTDTQYF,TGTGCCAGCAGTTCCCCTAGCACAGATACGCAGTATTTT
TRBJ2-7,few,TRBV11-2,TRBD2,CASSLGRGSYTYEQYF,TGTGCCAGCAGCTTAGGGCGGGGGTCTTATACCTACGAGCAGTACTTC
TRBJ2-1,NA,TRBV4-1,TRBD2,CASSPAPRLARGSSYNEQFF,TGCGCCAGCAGCCCCGCCCCCAGACTAGCGAGGGGGAGCTCCTACAATGAGCAGTTCTTC
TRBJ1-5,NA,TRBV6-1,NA,CASSARDFGGHQPQHF,TGTGCCAGCAGTGCTCGGGATTTCGGGGGGCATCAGCCCCAGCATTTT
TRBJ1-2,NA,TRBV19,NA,CASSIIDTAKDGYTF,TGTGCCAGTAGTATAATCGACACCGCGAAGGATGGCTACACCTTC
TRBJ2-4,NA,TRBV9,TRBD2,CASSGGLAKNIQYF,TGTGCCAGCAGCGGGGGACTAGCAAAAAACATTCAGTACTTC
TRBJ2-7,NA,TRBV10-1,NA,CASSESRVGTYEQYF,TGCGCCAGCAGTGAGTCTCGGGTCGGAACCTACGAGCAGTACTTC
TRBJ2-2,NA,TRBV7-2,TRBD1,CASNGQGLNTGELFF,TGTGCCAGCAACGGACAGGGATTGAACACCGGGGAGCTGTTTTTT
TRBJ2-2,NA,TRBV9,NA,CASSVGQAANTGELFF,TGTGCCAGCAGCGTAGGGCAGGCTGCGAACACCGGGGAGCTGTTTTTT
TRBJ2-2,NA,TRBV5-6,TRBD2,CASRLAGGTGELFF,TGTGCCAGCAGACTAGCGGGAGGCACCGGGGAGCTGTTTTTT
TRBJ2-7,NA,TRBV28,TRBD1,CASSLWDRAREQYF,TGTGCCAGCAGTTTATGGGACAGGGCCCGCGAGCAGTACTTC
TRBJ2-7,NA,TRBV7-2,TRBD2,CASSLLAGGPEEEQYF,TGTGCCAGCAGCTTACTAGCGGGAGGGCCAGAGGAAGAGCAGTACTTC
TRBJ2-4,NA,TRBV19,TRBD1,CASTDREGAKNIQYF,TGTGCCAGTACCGACAGGGAAGGGGCCAAAAACATTCAGTACTTC
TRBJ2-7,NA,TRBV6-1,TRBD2,CASSELGGTDEQYF,TGTGCCAGCAGTGAATTGGGAGGGACCGACGAGCAGTACTTC
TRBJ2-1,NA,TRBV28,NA,CASSLSERRPYNEQFF,TGTGCCAGCAGTTTATCAGAGCGTCGCCCCTACAATGAGCAGTTCTTC
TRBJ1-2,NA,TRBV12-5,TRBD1,CASGLGTGADYGYTF,TGTGCTAGTGGCTTGGGGACAGGGGCAGACTATGGCTACACCTTC
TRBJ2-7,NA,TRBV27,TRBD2,CASSNLAGVRYEQYF,TGTGCCAGCAGCAACTTAGCGGGAGTCAGGTACGAGCAGTACTTC